This T cell receptor beta chain was sequenced for a study of T-cell memory formation after mild COVID-19. At the level of the study: TCR clusters were largely donor specific. General study findings and limits: Chiefly within CM and EM were the contracting CD4+ clones; CD8+ ones were within EMRA.

TCRdb redid the calling of the 5' RACE reads with MiXCR, one entry per CDR3 protein. The sample shows approximately 240,000 distinct CDR3 sequences, about 16% of them seen only once. Germline CDR1 SEHNR, CDR2 FQNEAQ (reference sequence). The CDR3 contains 11 residues. V lost 4 bases to trimming and J lost 8 bases, with 8 bases between them. This clonotype was seen a handful of times. No antigen is known for it. The sequencing input was PBMCs or a T cell subset sorted from them (not recorded which). The rearrangement joins TRBV7-9 to TRBJ1-2, with unresolved D. This clonotype was sampled from a man between 18 and 35 years old who had mild COVID-19 (a few samples of this study predate the infection). Cell type and time point are not known. The CDR3 bases are TGTGCCAGCAGCTCTCCGGAGGGCTACACCTTC. This gives the protein CASSSPEGYTF. The entire variable domain, with the rest obtained from reference TRBV7-9 and TRBJ1-2, is as follows: DTGVSQNPRHKITKRGQNVTFRCDPISEHNRLYWYRQTLGQGPEFLTYFQNEAQLEKSRLLSDRFSAERPKGSFSTLEIQRTEQGDSAMYLCASSSPEGYTFGSGTRLTVV.